This T cell receptor (beta chain) was documented in a study of T cell responses to AZD1222 COVID-19 vaccine. Sequencing used immunoSEQ multiplex PCR; TCRdb keeps in-frame clones, though not all of them. The profile shows approximately 67,000 clones, around 82% of them singletons. Analysis merged second doses at about 4 or about 12 weeks. V shed 4 bases and J shed 2 bases, with 11 bases lying between them. Per germline, CDR1 LGHNA and CDR2 YSLEER. The CDR3 runs to 14 residues. The source was peripheral blood, collected 28 days after the second AZD1222 dose. This clonotype was obtained from an adult who received the AZD1222 COVID-19 vaccine. The chain uses TRBV4-3 and TRBJ2-5; unclear D gene. Here the CDR3 reads CASSLALTQETQYF. The CDR3 nucleotides read TGCGCCAGCAGCCTAGCTCTTACTCAAGAGACCCAGTACTTC.